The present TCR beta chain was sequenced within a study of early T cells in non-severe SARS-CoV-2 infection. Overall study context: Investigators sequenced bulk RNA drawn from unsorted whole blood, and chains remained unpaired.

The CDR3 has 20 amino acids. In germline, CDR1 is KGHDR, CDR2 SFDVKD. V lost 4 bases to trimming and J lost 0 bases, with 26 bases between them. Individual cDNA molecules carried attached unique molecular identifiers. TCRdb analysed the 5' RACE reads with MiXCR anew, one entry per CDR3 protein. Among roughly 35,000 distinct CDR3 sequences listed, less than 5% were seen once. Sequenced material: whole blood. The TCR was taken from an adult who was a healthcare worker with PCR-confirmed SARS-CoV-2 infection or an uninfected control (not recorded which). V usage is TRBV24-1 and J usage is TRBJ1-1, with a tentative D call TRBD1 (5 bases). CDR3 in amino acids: CATSEISSCATGLLNTEAFF. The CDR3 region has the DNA TGTGCCACCAGTGAAATTAGTTCGTGTGCAACAGGACTTTTGAACACTGAAGCTTTCTTT.